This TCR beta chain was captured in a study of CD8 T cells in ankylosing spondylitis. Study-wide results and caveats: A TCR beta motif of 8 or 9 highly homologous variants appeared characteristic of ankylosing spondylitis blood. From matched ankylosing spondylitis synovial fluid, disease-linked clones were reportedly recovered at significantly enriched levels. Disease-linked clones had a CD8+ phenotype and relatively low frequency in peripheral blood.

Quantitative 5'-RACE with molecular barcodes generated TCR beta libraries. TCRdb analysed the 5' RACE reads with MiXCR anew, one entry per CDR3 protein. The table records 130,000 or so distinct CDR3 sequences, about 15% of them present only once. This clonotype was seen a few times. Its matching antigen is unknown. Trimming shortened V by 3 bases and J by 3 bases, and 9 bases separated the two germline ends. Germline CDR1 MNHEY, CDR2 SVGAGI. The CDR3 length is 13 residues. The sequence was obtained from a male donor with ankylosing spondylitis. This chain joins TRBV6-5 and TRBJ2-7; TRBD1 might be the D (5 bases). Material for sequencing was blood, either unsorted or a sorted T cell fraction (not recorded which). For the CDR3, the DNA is TGTGCCAGCAGTTATGGCAGGGTCTACGAGCAGTACTTC. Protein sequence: CASSYGRVYEQYF.